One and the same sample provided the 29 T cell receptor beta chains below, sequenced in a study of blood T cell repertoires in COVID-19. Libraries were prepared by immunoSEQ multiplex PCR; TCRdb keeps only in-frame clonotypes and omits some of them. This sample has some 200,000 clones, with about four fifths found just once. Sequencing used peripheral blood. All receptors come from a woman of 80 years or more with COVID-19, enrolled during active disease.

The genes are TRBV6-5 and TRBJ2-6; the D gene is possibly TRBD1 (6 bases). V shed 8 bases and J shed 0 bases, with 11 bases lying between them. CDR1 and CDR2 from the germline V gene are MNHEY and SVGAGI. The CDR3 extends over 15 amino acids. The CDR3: CASGQTNSGANVLTF. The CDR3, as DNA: TGTGCCAGCGGACAGACCAACTCTGGGGCCAACGTCCTGACTTTC.

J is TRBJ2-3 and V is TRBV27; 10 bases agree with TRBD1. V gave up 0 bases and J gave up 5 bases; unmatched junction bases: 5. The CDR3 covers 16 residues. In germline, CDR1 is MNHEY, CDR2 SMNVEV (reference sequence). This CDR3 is CASSLSRDRGVDTQYF. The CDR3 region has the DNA TGTGCCAGCAGTTTATCGAGGGACAGGGGTGTAGATACGCAGTATTTT.

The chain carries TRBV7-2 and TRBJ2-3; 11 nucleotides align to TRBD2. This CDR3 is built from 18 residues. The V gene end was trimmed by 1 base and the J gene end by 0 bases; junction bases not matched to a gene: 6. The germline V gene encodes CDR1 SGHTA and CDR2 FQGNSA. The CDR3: CASSLVLAGGASTDTQYF. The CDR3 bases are TGTGCCAGCAGCTTAGTCTTAGCGGGGGGGGCTAGCACAGATACGCAGTATTTT.

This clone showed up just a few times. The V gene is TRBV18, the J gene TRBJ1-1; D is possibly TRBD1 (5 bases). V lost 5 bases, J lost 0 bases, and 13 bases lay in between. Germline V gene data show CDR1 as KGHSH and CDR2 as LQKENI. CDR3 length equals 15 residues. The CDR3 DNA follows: TGTGCCAGCTCAGTCAGGGAAAAGATGAACACTGAAGCTTTCTTT. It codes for CASSVREKMNTEAFF.

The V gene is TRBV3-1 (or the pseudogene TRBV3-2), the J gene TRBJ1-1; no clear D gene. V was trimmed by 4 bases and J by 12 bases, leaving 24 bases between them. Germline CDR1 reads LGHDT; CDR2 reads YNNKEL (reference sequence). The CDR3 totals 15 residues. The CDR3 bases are TGTGCCAGCAGCCGCGTTCGAGGGATTCCGCTGAGGACTTTCTTT. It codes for CASSRVRGIPLRTFF.

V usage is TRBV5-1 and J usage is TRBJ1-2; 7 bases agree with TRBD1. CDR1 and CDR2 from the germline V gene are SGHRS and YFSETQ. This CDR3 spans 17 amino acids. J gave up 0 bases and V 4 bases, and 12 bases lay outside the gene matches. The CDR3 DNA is TGCGCCAGCAGCACCGGGACAGACCTTTCTACTAACTATGGCTACACCTTC. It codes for CASSTGTDLSTNYGYTF.

For the CDR3, the DNA is TGTGCCAGCAGCCCCCGTGGGACAGGGGTTCTTAATTCACCCCTCCACTTT. It yields the protein CASSPRGTGVLNSPLHF. The chain uses TRBV7-2 and TRBJ1-6; 10 bases line up with TRBD1. V shed 5 bases and J 6 bases; nucleotides not matched to a gene: 10. This CDR3 region has 17 residues. Germline V CDR1 and CDR2: SGHTA, FQGNSA.

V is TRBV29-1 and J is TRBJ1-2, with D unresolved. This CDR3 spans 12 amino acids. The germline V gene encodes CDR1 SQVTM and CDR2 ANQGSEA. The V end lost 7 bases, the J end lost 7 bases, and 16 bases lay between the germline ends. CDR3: CSADGLGGGYTF. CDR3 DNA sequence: TGCAGCGCGGACGGACTAGGAGGTGGCTACACCTTC.

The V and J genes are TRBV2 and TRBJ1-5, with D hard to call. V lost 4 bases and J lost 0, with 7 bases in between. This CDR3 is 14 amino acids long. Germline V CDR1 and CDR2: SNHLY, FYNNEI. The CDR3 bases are TGTGCCAGCAGTGGGTTCTATAGCAATCAGCCCCAGCATTTT. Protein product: CASSGFYSNQPQHF.

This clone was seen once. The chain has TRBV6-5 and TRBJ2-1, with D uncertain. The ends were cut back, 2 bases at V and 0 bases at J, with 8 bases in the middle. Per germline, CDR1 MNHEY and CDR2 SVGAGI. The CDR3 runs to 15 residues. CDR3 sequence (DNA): TGTGCCAGCAGTTACAACTCAAACTCCTACAATGAGCAGTTCTTC. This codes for CASSYNSNSYNEQFF.

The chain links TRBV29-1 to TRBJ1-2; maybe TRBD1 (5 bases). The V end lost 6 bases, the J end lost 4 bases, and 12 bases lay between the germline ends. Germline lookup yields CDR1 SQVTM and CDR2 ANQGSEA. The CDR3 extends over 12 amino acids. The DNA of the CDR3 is TGCAGCGTCGCTGACAGTCTCTATGGCTACACCTTC. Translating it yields CSVADSLYGYTF.

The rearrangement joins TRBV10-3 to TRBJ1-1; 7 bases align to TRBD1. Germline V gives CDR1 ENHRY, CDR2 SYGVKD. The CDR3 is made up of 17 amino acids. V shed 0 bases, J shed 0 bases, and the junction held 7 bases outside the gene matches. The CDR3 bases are TGTGCCATCAGTGAGTCTGACAGGGAGGCCGTGAACACTGAAGCTTTCTTT. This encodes CAISESDREAVNTEAFF.

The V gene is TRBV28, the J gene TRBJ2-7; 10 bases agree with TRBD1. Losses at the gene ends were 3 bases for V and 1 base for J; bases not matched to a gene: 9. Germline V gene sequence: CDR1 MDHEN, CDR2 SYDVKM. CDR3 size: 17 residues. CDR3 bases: TGTGCCAGCAGTTTTCGACAGGGGGCGACGAGATCCTACGAGCAGTACTTC. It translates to CASSFRQGATRSYEQYF.

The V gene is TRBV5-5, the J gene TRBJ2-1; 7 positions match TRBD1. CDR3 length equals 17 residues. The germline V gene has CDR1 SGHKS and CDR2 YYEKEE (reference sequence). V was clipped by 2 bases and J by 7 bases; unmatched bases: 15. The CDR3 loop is CASSLPVRGGAWNEQFF. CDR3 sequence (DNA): TGTGCCAGCAGCTTACCAGTCAGAGGGGGCGCTTGGAATGAGCAGTTCTTC.

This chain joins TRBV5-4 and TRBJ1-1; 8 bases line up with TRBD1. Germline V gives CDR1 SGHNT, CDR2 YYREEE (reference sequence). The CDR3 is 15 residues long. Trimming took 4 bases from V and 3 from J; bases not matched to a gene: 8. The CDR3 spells CASSPGRGRDTEAFF. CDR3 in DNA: TGTGCCAGCAGCCCAGGCAGGGGGCGGGACACTGAAGCTTTCTTT.

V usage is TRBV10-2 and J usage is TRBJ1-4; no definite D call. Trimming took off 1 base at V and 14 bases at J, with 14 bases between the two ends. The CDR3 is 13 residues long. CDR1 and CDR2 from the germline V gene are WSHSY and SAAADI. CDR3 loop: CASSEFERSRLFF. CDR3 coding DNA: TGCGCCAGCAGTGAGTTTGAGCGCAGCCGCCTGTTTTTT.

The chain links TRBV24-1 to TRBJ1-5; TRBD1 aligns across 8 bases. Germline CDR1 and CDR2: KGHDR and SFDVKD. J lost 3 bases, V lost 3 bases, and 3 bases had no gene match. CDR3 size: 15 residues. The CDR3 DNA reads TGTGCCACCAGTGATCGGACAGGGCCCAATCAGCCCCAGCATTTT. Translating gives CATSDRTGPNQPQHF.

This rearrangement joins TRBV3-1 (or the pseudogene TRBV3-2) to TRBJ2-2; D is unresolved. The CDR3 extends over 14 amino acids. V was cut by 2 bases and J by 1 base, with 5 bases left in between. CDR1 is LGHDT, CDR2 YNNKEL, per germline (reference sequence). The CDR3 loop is CASSQSQNTGELFF. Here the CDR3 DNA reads TGTGCCAGCAGCCAATCACAGAACACCGGGGAGCTGTTTTTT.

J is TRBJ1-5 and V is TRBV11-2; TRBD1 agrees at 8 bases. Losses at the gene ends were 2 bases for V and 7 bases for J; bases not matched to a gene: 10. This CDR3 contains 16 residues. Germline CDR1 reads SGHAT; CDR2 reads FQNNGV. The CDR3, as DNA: TGTGCCAGCAGCTTAAACGGACAGGGCTTTGGACAGCCCCAGCATTTT. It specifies CASSLNGQGFGQPQHF.

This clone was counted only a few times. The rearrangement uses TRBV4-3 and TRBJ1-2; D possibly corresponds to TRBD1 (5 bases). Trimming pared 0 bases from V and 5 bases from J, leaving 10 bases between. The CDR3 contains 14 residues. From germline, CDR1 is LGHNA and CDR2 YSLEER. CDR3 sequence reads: CASSQDDSGYGYTF. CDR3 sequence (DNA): TGCGCCAGCAGCCAAGACGACAGTGGGTATGGCTACACCTTC.

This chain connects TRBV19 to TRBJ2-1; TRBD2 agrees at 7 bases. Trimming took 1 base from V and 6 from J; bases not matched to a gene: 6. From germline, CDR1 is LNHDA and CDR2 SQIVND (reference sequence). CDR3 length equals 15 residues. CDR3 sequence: CASSIGTSPSNEQFF. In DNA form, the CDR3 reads TGTGCCAGTAGTATAGGGACTAGTCCGAGCAATGAGCAGTTCTTC. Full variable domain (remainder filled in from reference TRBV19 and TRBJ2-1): DGGITQSPKYLFRKEGQNVTLSCEQNLNHDAMYWYRQDPGQGLRLIYYSQIVNDFQKGDIAEGYSVSREKKESFPLTVTSAQKNPTAFYLCASSIGTSPSNEQFFGPGTRLTVL.

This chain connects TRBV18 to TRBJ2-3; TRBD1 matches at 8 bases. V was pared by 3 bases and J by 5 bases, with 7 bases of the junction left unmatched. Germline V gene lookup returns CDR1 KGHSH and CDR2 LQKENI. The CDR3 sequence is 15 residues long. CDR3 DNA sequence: TGTGCCAGCTCACCCCTAGGACAGGGATTAGATACGCAGTATTTT. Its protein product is CASSPLGQGLDTQYF. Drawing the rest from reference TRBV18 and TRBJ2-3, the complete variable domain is NAGVMQNPRHLVRRRGQEARLRCSPMKGHSHVYWYRQLPEEGLKFMVYLQKENIIDESGMPKERFSAEFPKEGPSILRIQQVVRGDSAAYFCASSPLGQGLDTQYFGPGTRLTVL.

CDR3 DNA: TGTGCCAGCACCAATGCGGGAGGGTTTCAGCCCCAGCATTTT. It is translated as CASTNAGGFQPQHF. V gene TRBV6-6 combines with J gene TRBJ1-5; no clear D gene. The V gene lost 7 bases and the J gene lost 6 bases, with 16 bases spanning the gap. This CDR3 has 14 amino acids. Looked up from germline, CDR1 is MNHNY and CDR2 is SVGAGI (reference sequence).

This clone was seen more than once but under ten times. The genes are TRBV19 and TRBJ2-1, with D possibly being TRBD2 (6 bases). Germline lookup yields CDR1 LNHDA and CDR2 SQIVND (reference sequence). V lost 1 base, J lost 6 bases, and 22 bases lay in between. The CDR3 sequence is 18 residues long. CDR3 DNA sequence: TGTGCCAGTAGTATAGTCCGTGGAGGGGCGAGGGCCTCCAATGAGCAGTTCTTC. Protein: CASSIVRGGARASNEQFF.

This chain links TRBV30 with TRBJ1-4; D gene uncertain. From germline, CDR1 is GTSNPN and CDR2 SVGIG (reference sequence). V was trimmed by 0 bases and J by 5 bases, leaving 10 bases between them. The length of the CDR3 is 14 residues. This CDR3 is CAWSVRKGNEKLFF. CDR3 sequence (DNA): TGTGCCTGGAGTGTGCGGAAAGGCAATGAAAAACTGTTTTTT.

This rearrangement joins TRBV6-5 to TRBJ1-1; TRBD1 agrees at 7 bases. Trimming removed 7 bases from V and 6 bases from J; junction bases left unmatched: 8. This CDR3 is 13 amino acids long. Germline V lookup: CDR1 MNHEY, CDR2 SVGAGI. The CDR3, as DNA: TGTGCCAGCAAACCATTAGGGGGCTCTGAAGCTTTCTTT. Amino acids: CASKPLGGSEAFF.

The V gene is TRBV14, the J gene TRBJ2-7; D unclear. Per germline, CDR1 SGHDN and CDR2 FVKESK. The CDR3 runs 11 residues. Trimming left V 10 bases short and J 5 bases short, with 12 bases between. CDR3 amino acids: CATGTSHEQYF. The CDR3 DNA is TGTGCCACGGGTACGTCCCACGAGCAGTACTTC.

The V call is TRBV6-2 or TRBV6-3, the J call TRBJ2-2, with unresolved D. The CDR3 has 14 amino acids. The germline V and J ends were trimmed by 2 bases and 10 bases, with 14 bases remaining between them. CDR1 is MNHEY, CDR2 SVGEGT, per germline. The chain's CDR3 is CASSYPKLVSELFF. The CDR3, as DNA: TGTGCCAGCAGTTACCCCAAACTCGTGTCGGAGCTGTTTTTT.

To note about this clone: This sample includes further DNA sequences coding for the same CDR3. The CDR3 bases are TGTGCCAGCAGCTTAGACAGGGGCAATGAGCAGTTCTTC. This codes for CASSLDRGNEQFF. The chain employs TRBV7-9 and TRBJ2-1; TRBD1 matches at 7 bases. CDR1 SEHNR and CDR2 FQNEAQ come from the germline V gene (reference sequence). J was trimmed by 6 bases and V by 1 base; bases with no gene match: 0. CDR3 size: 13 residues.